The next 16 T cell receptor beta chains were all read from a single sample in a study of blood T cell repertoires in COVID-19. Method: immunoSEQ multiplex PCR; TCRdb's copy keeps in-frame clones and lacks some. Here the sample spans around 130,000 clones, more than 70% being singletons. The sequencing sample was made of peripheral blood. The receptor set was obtained from a human donor in a cohort sampled during active COVID-19.

The chain couples TRBV4-1 to TRBJ2-1; 10 bases fit TRBD2. With V trimmed by 3 bases and J by 8 bases, 7 bases remained unmatched. The CDR3 covers 15 residues. Germline V CDR1 and CDR2: MGHRA, YSYEKL. The CDR3 bases are TGCGCCAGCAGCCAGAGCGGGGGGGCTGGGGATGAGCAGTTCTTC. Its translation is CASSQSGGAGDEQFF.

This chain uses TRBV13 with TRBJ1-5, with D possibly being TRBD1 (5 bases). V shed 11 bases and J shed 0 bases, with 8 bases lying between them. This CDR3 has 12 amino acids. The germline gives CDR1 PRHDT, CDR2 FYEKMQ (reference sequence). The CDR3 DNA is TGTGCCTCAGGGTATAGCAATCAGCCCCAGCATTTT. Residues: CASGYSNQPQHF.

A few counts support this clone. J is TRBJ2-1 and V is TRBV2, with 13 bases that match TRBD2. CDR3 length equals 13 residues. Unmatched junction bases numbered 4, after V lost 7 bases and J lost 10 bases. Germline V gene sequence: CDR1 SNHLY, CDR2 FYNNEI. CDR3 sequence (DNA): TGTGCCAGCACGAGACTAGCGGGAGGAGAGCAGTTCTTC. This encodes CASTRLAGGEQFF.

The chain recombines TRBV28 with TRBJ1-1; weak D call: TRBD1 (6 bases). CDR3 size: 18 residues. Germline V gene sequence: CDR1 MDHEN, CDR2 SYDVKM. Trimming stripped 6 bases from V and 5 bases from J, with 28 bases between. For the CDR3, the DNA is TGTGCCAGCAGCCCCCGGGCAGGGGCGATGGAGTCTCGGACTGAAGCTTTCTTT. It yields the protein CASSPRAGAMESRTEAFF.

The J gene is TRBJ2-7, the V gene TRBV28, with 8 positions matching TRBD2. This CDR3 is 16 amino acids long. CDR1 is MDHEN, CDR2 SYDVKM, per germline. V gave up 3 bases and J gave up 6 bases; unmatched junction bases: 13. CDR3 bases: TGTGCCAGCAGTTTCATCTTTGGTAGCGGGAAGGGCGAGCAGTACTTC. Protein product: CASSFIFGSGKGEQYF.

The chain uses TRBV5-8 and TRBJ2-7; no firm D call. The ends were cut back, 7 bases at V and 2 bases at J, with 7 bases in the middle. The CDR3 consists of 11 residues. CDR1 SGHTS and CDR2 YDEGEE come from the germline V gene. CDR3 nucleotides: TGTGCCAGCGGGCAGCCCTACGAGCAGTACTTC. Residues: CASGQPYEQYF. Complete variable domain (other parts from reference TRBV5-8 and TRBJ2-7): EAGVTQSPTHLIKTRGQQATLRCSPISGHTSVYWYQQALGLGLQFLLWYDEGEERNRGNFPPRFSGRQFPNYSSELNVNALELEDSALYLCASGQPYEQYFGPGTRLTVT.

The chain uses TRBV7-9 and TRBJ1-1, with TRBD1 as a possible D gene (5 bases). The CDR3 is made up of 16 amino acids. The V end lost 1 base, the J end lost 3 bases, and 15 bases lay between the germline ends. Germline CDR1 reads SEHNR; CDR2 reads FQNEAQ (reference sequence). The chain's CDR3 is CASSLGGVGGDTEAFF. The CDR3 nucleotides read TGTGCCAGCAGCTTAGGTGGGGTGGGAGGGGACACTGAAGCTTTCTTT.

The J gene is TRBJ1-4, the V gene TRBV12-5; tentative D call: TRBD1 (6 bases). This CDR3 contains 15 residues. Germline lookup yields CDR1 LGHNT and CDR2 FRNRAP. The germline V and J ends were trimmed by 7 bases and 2 bases, with 14 bases remaining between them. CDR3 sequence (DNA): TGTGCTAGTGCCCCAACAGGGTCTACTAATGAAAAACTGTTTTTT. Translated, it gives CASAPTGSTNEKLFF.

CDR3 bases: TGTGCCTGGAGTCAGGGCTCCGAGCAGTACTTC. Translation gives CAWSQGSEQYF. The chain uses TRBV30 and TRBJ2-7; D may be TRBD1 (5 bases). The CDR3 runs to 11 residues. CDR1 GTSNPN and CDR2 SVGIG come from the germline V gene (reference sequence). The V end lost 2 bases, the J end lost 6 bases, and 8 bases lay between the germline ends.

The V and J genes are TRBV29-1 and TRBJ2-1; possibly TRBD2 for D (5 bases). CDR1 is SQVTM, CDR2 ANQGSEA, per germline. This CDR3 has 12 amino acids. The V end lost 7 bases, the J end lost 4 bases, and 11 bases lay between the germline ends. The CDR3 DNA follows: TGCAGCGCAACGGACTGGTACAATGAGCAGTTCTTC. It translates to CSATDWYNEQFF.

The chain links TRBV19 to TRBJ1-1; 7 positions match TRBD1. Per germline, CDR1 LNHDA and CDR2 SQIVND (reference sequence). There are 14 residues in the CDR3. The ends lost 8 bases at V and 5 bases at J; junction bases unmatched: 11. CDR3 in amino acids: CASSSGGPGTEAFF. Here the CDR3 DNA reads TGTGCCAGTTCCTCAGGGGGGCCTGGGACTGAAGCTTTCTTT.

The rearrangement joins TRBV7-9 to TRBJ2-7; D gene unclear. The CDR3 loop spans 11 amino acids. V lost 8 bases to trimming and J lost 7 bases, with 12 bases between them. Germline values: CDR1 SEHNR, CDR2 FQNEAQ (reference sequence). CDR3 loop: CASSLLREQYF. CDR3 bases: TGTGCCAGCTCCCTATTACGAGAGCAGTACTTC.

The rearrangement joins TRBV4-1 to TRBJ2-7, with no clear D. The V gene's germline CDR1 is MGHRA and CDR2 YSYEKL. Trimming took 0 bases from V and 5 from J, leaving 11 bases between them. The CDR3 is 14 amino acids. CDR3 sequence (DNA): TGCGCCAGCAGCCAAGAACTGATAGCCCACGAGCAGTACTTC. Translated, it gives CASSQELIAHEQYF.

The V and J genes are TRBV7-6 and TRBJ1-4; 9 bases map to TRBD1. V was clipped by 2 bases and J by 1 base; unmatched bases: 8. The CDR3 covers 18 residues. Germline CDR1 is SGHVS and CDR2 is FNYEAQ. In DNA form, the CDR3 reads TGTGCCAGCAGCTTAACCATACAGGGGGCCCAAACTAATGAAAAACTGTTTTTT. Amino acids: CASSLTIQGAQTNEKLFF.

The rearrangement links TRBV18 to TRBJ2-1; 15 positions agree with TRBD2. Trimming removed 3 bases from V and 8 bases from J; junction bases left unmatched: 5. The length of the CDR3 is 16 residues. Per germline, CDR1 KGHSH and CDR2 LQKENI. CDR3 amino acids: CASSPAGLAGGDEQFF. CDR3 nucleotides: TGTGCCAGCTCACCCGCCGGACTAGCGGGAGGGGATGAGCAGTTCTTC. Together with reference TRBV18 and TRBJ2-1, the CDR3 gives the full variable domain: NAGVMQNPRHLVRRRGQEARLRCSPMKGHSHVYWYRQLPEEGLKFMVYLQKENIIDESGMPKERFSAEFPKEGPSILRIQQVVRGDSAAYFCASSPAGLAGGDEQFFGPGTRLTVL.

The V call is TRBV28, the J call TRBJ2-7, with TRBD2 identical over 9 bases. The CDR3 loop spans 14 amino acids. Germline V lookup: CDR1 MDHEN, CDR2 SYDVKM. Trimming cost V 7 bases and J 0 bases; bases outside gene matches: 4. The CDR3 spells CASNLAGNSYEQYF. The DNA of the CDR3 is TGTGCCAGCAACCTAGCGGGAAACTCCTACGAGCAGTACTTC.